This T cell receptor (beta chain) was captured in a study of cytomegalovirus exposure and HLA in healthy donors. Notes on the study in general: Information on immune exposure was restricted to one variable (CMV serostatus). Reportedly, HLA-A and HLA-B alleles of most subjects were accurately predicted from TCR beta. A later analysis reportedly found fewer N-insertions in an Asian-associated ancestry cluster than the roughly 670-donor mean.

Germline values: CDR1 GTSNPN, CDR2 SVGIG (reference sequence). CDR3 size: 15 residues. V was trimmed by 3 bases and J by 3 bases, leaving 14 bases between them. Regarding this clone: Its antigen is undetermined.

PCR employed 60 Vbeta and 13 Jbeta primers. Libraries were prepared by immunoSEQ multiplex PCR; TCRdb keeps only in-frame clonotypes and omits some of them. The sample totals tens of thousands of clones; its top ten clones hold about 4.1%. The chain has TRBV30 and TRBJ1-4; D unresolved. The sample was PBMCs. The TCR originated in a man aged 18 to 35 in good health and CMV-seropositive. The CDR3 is CAWSRGYQANEKLFF. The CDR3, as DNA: TGTGCCTGGAGCCGTGGGTATCAGGCTAATGAAAAACTGTTTTTT.